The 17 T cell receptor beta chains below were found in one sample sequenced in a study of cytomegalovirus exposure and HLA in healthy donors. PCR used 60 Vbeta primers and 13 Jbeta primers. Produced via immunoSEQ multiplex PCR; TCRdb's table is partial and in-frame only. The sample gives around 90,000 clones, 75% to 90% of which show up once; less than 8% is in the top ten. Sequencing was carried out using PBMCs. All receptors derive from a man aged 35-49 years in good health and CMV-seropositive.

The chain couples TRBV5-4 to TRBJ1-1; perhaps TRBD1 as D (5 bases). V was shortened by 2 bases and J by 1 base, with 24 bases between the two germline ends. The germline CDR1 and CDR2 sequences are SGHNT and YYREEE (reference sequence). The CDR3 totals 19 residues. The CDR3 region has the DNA TGTGCCAGCAGCTTCAGGGAGGGTTTGGATCACATCAAGAACACTGAAGCTTTCTTT. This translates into CASSFREGLDHIKNTEAFF.

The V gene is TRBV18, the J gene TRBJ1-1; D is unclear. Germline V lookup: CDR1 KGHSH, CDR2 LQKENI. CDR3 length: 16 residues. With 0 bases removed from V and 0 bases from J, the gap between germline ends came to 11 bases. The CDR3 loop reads CASSPPQFFMNTEAFF. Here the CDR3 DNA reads TGTGCCAGCTCACCACCGCAGTTCTTCATGAACACTGAAGCTTTCTTT.

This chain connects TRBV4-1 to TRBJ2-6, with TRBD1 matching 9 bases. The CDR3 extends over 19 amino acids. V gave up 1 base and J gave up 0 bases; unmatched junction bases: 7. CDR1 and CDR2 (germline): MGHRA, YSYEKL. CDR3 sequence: CASSQVSGTGNSGANVLTF. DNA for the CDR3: TGCGCCAGCAGCCAAGTATCCGGGACAGGGAACTCTGGGGCCAACGTCCTGACTTTC.

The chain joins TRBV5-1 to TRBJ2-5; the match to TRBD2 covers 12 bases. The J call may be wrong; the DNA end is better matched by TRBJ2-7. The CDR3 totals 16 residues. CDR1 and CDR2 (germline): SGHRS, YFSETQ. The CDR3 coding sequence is TGCGCCAGCAGCGGAGTCCTAGCGGGAGGGCCTTACGAGCAGTACTTC. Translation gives CASSGVLAGGPYEQYF.

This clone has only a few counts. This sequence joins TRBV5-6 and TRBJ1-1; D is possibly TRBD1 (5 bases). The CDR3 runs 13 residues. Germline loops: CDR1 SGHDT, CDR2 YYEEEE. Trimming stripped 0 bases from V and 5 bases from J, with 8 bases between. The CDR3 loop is CASSLGTWTEAFF. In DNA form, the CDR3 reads TGTGCCAGCAGCTTGGGGACATGGACTGAAGCTTTCTTT.

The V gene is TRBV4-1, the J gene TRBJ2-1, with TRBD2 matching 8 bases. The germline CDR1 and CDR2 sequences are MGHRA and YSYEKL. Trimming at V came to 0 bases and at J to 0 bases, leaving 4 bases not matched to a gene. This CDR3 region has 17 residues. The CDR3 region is CASSQDTAGGSYNEQFF. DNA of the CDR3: TGCGCCAGCAGCCAAGATACGGCGGGAGGCTCCTACAATGAGCAGTTCTTC.

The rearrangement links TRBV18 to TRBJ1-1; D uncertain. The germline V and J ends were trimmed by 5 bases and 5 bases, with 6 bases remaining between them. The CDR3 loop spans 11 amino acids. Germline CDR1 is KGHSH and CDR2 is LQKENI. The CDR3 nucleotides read TGTGCCAGCTCAGTGACAACTGAAGCTTTCTTT. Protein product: CASSVTTEAFF.

CDR3: CASGTGDRFEQYF. CDR3 DNA: TGTGCCAGCGGCACAGGGGATCGGTTCGAGCAGTACTTC. The V and J genes are TRBV7-8 and TRBJ2-7; TRBD1 agrees at 7 bases. Germline CDR1 is SGHVS and CDR2 is FQNEAQ. CDR3 size: 13 residues. V gave up 8 bases and J gave up 6 bases; unmatched junction bases: 10.

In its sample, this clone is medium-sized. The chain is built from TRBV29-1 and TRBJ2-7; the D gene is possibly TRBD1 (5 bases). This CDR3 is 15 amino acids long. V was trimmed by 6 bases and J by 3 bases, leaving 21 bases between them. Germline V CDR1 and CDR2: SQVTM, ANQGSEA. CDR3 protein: CSVGSSDSVSYEQYF. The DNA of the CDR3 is TGCAGCGTCGGAAGCTCTGACAGTGTAAGCTACGAGCAGTACTTC.

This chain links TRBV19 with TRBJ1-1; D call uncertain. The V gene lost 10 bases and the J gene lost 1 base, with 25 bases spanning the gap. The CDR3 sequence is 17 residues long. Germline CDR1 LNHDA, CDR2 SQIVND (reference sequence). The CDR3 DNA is TGTGCCACCAAGAAGTATGGCACCGAGGTCCGGAACACTGAAGCTTTCTTT. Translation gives CATKKYGTEVRNTEAFF. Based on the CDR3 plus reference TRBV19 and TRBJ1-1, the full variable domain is DGGITQSPKYLFRKEGQNVTLSCEQNLNHDAMYWYRQDPGQGLRLIYYSQIVNDFQKGDIAEGYSVSREKKESFPLTVTSAQKNPTAFYLCATKKYGTEVRNTEAFFGQGTRLTVV.

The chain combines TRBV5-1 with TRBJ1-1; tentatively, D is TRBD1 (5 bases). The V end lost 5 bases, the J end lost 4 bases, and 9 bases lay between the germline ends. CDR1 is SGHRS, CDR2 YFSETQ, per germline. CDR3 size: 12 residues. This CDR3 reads CASRQGPTEAFF. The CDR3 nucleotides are TGCGCCAGCAGGCAGGGTCCCACTGAAGCTTTCTTT.

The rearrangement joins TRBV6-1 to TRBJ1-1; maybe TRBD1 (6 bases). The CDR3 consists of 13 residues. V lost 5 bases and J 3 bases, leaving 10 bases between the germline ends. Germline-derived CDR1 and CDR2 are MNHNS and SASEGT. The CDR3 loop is CASSSEGDTEAFF. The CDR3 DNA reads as TGTGCCAGCAGTTCAGAGGGGGACACTGAAGCTTTCTTT.

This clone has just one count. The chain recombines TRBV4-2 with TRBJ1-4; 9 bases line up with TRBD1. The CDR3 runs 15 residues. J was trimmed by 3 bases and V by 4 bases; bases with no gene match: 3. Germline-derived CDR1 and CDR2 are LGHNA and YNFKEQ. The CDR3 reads CASSPDRGANEKLFF. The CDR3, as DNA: TGTGCCAGCAGCCCAGACAGGGGGGCTAATGAAAAACTGTTTTTT.

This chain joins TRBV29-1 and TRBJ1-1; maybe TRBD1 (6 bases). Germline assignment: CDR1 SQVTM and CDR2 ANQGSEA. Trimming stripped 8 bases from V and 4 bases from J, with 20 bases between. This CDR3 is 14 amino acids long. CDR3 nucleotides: TGCAGCTCGAGTGCGGCGCAGGGGAGCACTGAAGCTTTCTTT. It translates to CSSSAAQGSTEAFF.

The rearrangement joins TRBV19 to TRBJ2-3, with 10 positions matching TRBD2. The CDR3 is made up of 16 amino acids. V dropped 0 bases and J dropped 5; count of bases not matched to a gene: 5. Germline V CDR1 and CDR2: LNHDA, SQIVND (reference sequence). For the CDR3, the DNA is TGTGCCAGTAGTATAGAAAGCGGGGGGGCTATAGATACGCAGTATTTT. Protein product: CASSIESGGAIDTQYF.

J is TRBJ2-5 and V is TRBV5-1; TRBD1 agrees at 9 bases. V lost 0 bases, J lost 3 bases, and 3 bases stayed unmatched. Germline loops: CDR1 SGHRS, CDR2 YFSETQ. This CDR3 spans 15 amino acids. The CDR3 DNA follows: TGCGCCAGCAGCTTGGACGGGACAGGGAAAGAGACCCAGTACTTC. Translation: CASSLDGTGKETQYF.

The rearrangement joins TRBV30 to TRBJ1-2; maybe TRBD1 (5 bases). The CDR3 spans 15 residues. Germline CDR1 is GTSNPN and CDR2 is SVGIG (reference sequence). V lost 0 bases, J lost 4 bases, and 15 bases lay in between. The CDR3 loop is CAWSVMPPDSYGYTF. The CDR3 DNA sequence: TGTGCCTGGAGTGTAATGCCCCCCGACAGCTATGGCTACACCTTC.